The rows below give T cell receptor beta chains drawn from one sample of a study of blood T cell repertoires in COVID-19. The data were produced by immunoSEQ multiplex PCR, yet TCRdb's version contains in-frame clones alone and is incomplete. The sample lists a few hundred thousand clones, 80% occurring once. The sample consisted of peripheral blood. The source is a human donor in a cohort sampled during active COVID-19. Each CDR3 is given with its conserved first and last residue. A D gene is named only where the DNA matches it firmly. Not all rows give a size; the values are once, few, many and, for expanded clones, a class.

-,TRBJ1-2,TRBV25-1,-,TGTGCCAGCAGTGTGGCAGGGACAAAGGTCTACACCTTC,CASSVAGTKVYTF
-,TRBJ2-3,TRBV6-4,-,TGTGCCAGCAGTGACTCCTCTCGCGGCACAGATACGCAGTATTTT,CASSDSSRGTDTQYF
-,TRBJ1-5,TRBV6-5,TRBD1,TGTGCCAGCAGCGACAGGGTCAATCAGCCCCAGCATTTT,CASSDRVNQPQHF
-,TRBJ1-1,TRBV30,-,TGTGCCTGGAGTAACAGGGAACACACTGAAGCTTTCTTT,CAWSNREHTEAFF
-,TRBJ2-3,TRBV3-1/TRBV3-2,TRBD2,TGTGCCAGCAGCCCTCTCAGCGGGGGGGCCAGAGATACGCAGTATTTT,CASSPLSGGARDTQYF
-,TRBJ2-7,TRBV7-6,TRBD1,TGTGCCAGCAGCTTGGGGACAGGGGGGACCGCGCAGTACTTC,CASSLGTGGTAQYF
-,TRBJ1-4,TRBV7-7,-,TGTGCTAGCAGCCCCCAACAGGGCGATAATGAAAAACTGTTTTTT,CASSPQQGDNEKLFF
many,TRBJ1-2,TRBV4-1,TRBD1,TGCGCCAGCAGCCCCGTGGGACAGGACTATGGCTACACCTTC,CASSPVGQDYGYTF
-,TRBJ2-7,TRBV6-6,-,TGTGCCAGCAGTTACCCAGGGGCCGGGGCCGAGCAGTACTTC,CASSYPGAGAEQYF
-,TRBJ1-1,TRBV28,-,TGTGCCAGCAGTTCGCCGCAGGGAAACACTGAAGCTTTCTTT,CASSSPQGNTEAFF
-,TRBJ1-3,TRBV9,-,TGTGCCAGCAGCGTAGAGGGGTCGGGAAACACCATATATTTT,CASSVEGSGNTIYF
-,TRBJ1-1,TRBV2,-,TGTGCCAGCACCCAATCTGGCCGGCGGGGCACTGAAGCTTTCTTT,CASTQSGRRGTEAFF
once,TRBJ1-3,TRBV3-1/TRBV3-2,-,TGTGCCAGCAGCCAAGATCAGGGCCAAATCTCTGGAAACACCATATATTTT,CASSQDQGQISGNTIYF
-,TRBJ2-5,TRBV28,-,TGTGCCAGCAGTTTGCTGACGGGGAATCAAGAGACCCAGTACTTC,CASSLLTGNQETQYF
-,TRBJ2-7,TRBV19,-,TGTGCCAGCCGGCAAGGGGGAGTTATCTACGAGCAGTACTTC,CASRQGGVIYEQYF
-,TRBJ2-2,TRBV7-9,TRBD1,TGTGCCAGCAGCCCAAATCAGGGGGACACCGGGGAGCTGTTTTTT,CASSPNQGDTGELFF
-,TRBJ2-7,TRBV5-1,TRBD2,TGCGCCAGCACCCCGGGACTAGCGGGGGGGAGCGACGAGCAGTACTTC,CASTPGLAGGSDEQYF
once,TRBJ2-1,TRBV29-1,-,TGCAGCGTTGATCTATACAATGAGCAGTTCTTC,CSVDLYNEQFF
-,TRBJ1-2,TRBV11-2,TRBD1,TGTGCCAGCAGCCGAGGACAGGGAGCCTATGGCTACACCTTC,CASSRGQGAYGYTF
-,TRBJ2-3,TRBV19,-,TGTGCCAGTACCCTGAAGGGGCCGACTAGCACAGATACGCAGTATTTT,CASTLKGPTSTDTQYF
many,TRBJ2-2,TRBV27,-,TGTGCCAGCAGTTTAATGTCGGGTAGCGGGGAGCTGTTTTTT,CASSLMSGSGELFF
-,TRBJ2-5,TRBV9,TRBD2,TGTGCCAGCAGCGTAGATCCAGCGGGAGAGGGGACCCAGTACTTC,CASSVDPAGEGTQYF
-,TRBJ1-5,TRBV5-6,TRBD1,TGTGCCAGCAGCCTAGGGACAGGGGATCAGCCCCAGCATTTT,CASSLGTGDQPQHF
-,TRBJ1-4,TRBV10-3,TRBD1,TGTGCCATCACCCCAGGGGGGTCTAATGAAAAACTGTTTTTT,CAITPGGSNEKLFF
-,TRBJ2-1,TRBV7-9,TRBD2,TGTGCCAGCAGCTCCGGACTAGCGGGGGGTCAGCAGTTCTTC,CASSSGLAGGQQFF
-,TRBJ1-5,TRBV2,-,TGTGCCAGCAGAAGGGGTTCCAATCAGCCCCAGCATTTT,CASRRGSNQPQHF
-,TRBJ2-7,TRBV6-5,TRBD1,TGTGCCAGCAGCCTACGACAGGGCTACGAGCAGTACTTC,CASSLRQGYEQYF
-,TRBJ2-3,TRBV29-1,TRBD2,TGCAGCATTGATCCGACTAGCGGGAGGACGGATACGCAGTATTTT,CSIDPTSGRTDTQYF